This TCR beta chain was recovered during a study of regulatory T cells in long-lasting Graves disease. Regarding time point: persistent/refractory GD, antithyroid drugs over 5 years with positive TRAb. Construction of the TCR library relied on RNA isolated from PBMCs. As a group, patients came from one endocrinology department in Xi'an, China. Building of the TCR beta libraries involved iRepertoire HTBI primers and Arm-PCR of CDR3 regions. TCRdb re-called the multiplex PCR reads through MiXCR, storing one row per CDR3 protein. The sample yields approximately 690,000 distinct CDR3 sequences, 30% seen once. The germline V gene has CDR1 SEHNR and CDR2 FQNEAQ (reference sequence). The CDR3 spans 14 residues. Between the trimmed V and J ends, which lost 1 base and 5 bases, there was a span of 11 bases. Study-level findings and limits: Persistent patients shared more public clonotypes (around 3,000) than new patients (approximately 970). It is possible that accuracy was reduced by the small size of the sample.

As regards this clonotype: Its antigen is currently unknown.

The TCR originated in a female donor with Graves disease. V usage is TRBV7-9 and J usage is TRBJ1-2, with unresolved D. Sequencing used peripheral blood mononuclear cells (PBMCs), obtained when the disease was refractory, from a patient treated with antithyroid drugs. CDR3 sequence (DNA): TGTGCCAGCAGCTTAGATCTGGACGGTTATGGCTACACCTTC. Translating it yields CASSLDLDGYGYTF.